Below are 27 T cell receptor beta chains sequenced from a single sample in a study of STAT3 mutations in large granular lymphocyte leukemia. Study results and caveats: Every T-cell large granular lymphocyte leukemia patient had at least one immunodominant TCR beta clonotype.

Antigen specificity for these receptors is unknown. Here immunoSEQ multiplex PCR was the method, and the copy in TCRdb shows in-frame clones only, minus some. Of tens of thousands of clones listed, over 90% were seen once; the top ten hold around 7.1%. Sequencing used peripheral blood mononuclear cells. The receptor source for this set is a man aged 35 to 55 with T-cell large granular lymphocyte leukemia. Some clones in this sample may be carry-over from other donors' samples.

The CDR3 reads CASIPRPLAGGSYEQYF. CDR3 in DNA: TGTGCCAGCATCCCAAGACCCCTAGCGGGGGGGTCCTACGAGCAGTACTTC. The chain combines TRBV7-4 with TRBJ2-7; 12 nucleotides line up with TRBD2. After removal of 7 bases from V and 1 base from J, the junction contained 11 bases not matched to a gene. The germline gives CDR1 SGHVT, CDR2 SQSDAQ. CDR3 length: 17 residues.

V and J are TRBV5-1 and TRBJ2-7; possible D gene TRBD2, 7 bases. The germline V gene encodes CDR1 SGHRS and CDR2 YFSETQ. Trimming cost V 4 bases and J 0 bases, with 14 bases left between them. The CDR3 consists of 15 residues. The DNA of the CDR3 is TGCGCCAGCAGCCCTCTAGCGGACAGCTCCTACGAGCAGTACTTC. Its protein product is CASSPLADSSYEQYF.

The chain employs TRBV7-2 and TRBJ2-5; D is uncertain. V shed 7 bases and J shed 9 bases, with 15 bases lying between them. The germline V gene encodes CDR1 SGHTA and CDR2 FQGNSA. The CDR3 extends over 12 amino acids. The CDR3 nucleotides read TGTGCCAGCACCCTCCATACGGATGCCCAGTACTTC. It codes for CASTLHTDAQYF. The full variable domain, completed using reference TRBV7-2 and TRBJ2-5, is GAGVSQSPSNKVTEKGKDVELRCDPISGHTALYWYRQSLGQGLEFLIYFQGNSAPDKSGLPSDRFSAERTGGSVSTLTIQRTQQEDSAVYLCASTLHTDAQYFGPGTRLLVL.

This clone has only one observation. The rearrangement joins TRBV4-3 to TRBJ2-2; D may correspond to TRBD1 or TRBD2 (7 bases each). The germline CDR1 and CDR2 sequences are LGHNA and YSLEER. V was pared by 5 bases and J by 4 bases, with 17 bases between. This CDR3 comprises 16 residues. The CDR3 DNA reads TGCGCCAGCAGCACCCTGACAGGGAGGGGCACCGGGGAGCTGTTTTTT. Translated, it gives CASSTLTGRGTGELFF.

The CDR3 reads CASSLGGRGNSYEQYF. CDR3 nucleotide sequence: TGTGCCAGCAGCTTAGGTGGCAGGGGGAACTCCTACGAGCAGTACTTC. This chain joins TRBV11-2 and TRBJ2-7; TRBD1 agrees at 7 bases. CDR1 is SGHAT and CDR2 is FQNNGV in the germline V gene. The CDR3 has 16 amino acids. Germline trimming cut 1 base from V and 0 bases from J; bases unmatched to any gene: 6.

This chain connects TRBV5-6 to TRBJ1-1, with D unresolved. CDR1 SGHDT and CDR2 YYEEEE come from the germline V gene. Trimming removed 2 bases from V and 1 base from J, with 15 bases in between. The CDR3 is made up of 16 amino acids. As DNA, the CDR3 is TGTGCCAGCAGCTTCCTCGGCTCCCTCTCGAACACTGAAGCTTTCTTT. It specifies CASSFLGSLSNTEAFF.

The rearrangement joins TRBV27 to TRBJ1-1; tentative D call: TRBD1 (6 bases). The CDR3 has 15 residues. The V end lost 3 bases, the J end lost 4 bases, and 15 bases lay between the germline ends. Germline CDR1 and CDR2: MNHEY and SMNVEV (reference sequence). The CDR3 sequence: CASSFNQGKGTEAFF. Here the CDR3 DNA reads TGTGCCAGCAGTTTCAATCAGGGGAAGGGCACTGAAGCTTTCTTT.

This clone was detected only a few times. The J gene is TRBJ2-5, the V gene TRBV6-5, with unresolved D. This CDR3 is 16 amino acids long. Trimming pared 0 bases from V and 1 base from J, leaving 12 bases between. CDR1 is MNHEY and CDR2 is SVGAGI in the germline V gene. CDR3 nucleotide sequence: TGTGCCAGCAGTTACTCGTTTACAAGCCTCCAAGAGACCCAGTACTTC. It codes for CASSYSFTSLQETQYF.

V and J are TRBV5-4 and TRBJ2-7; D gene uncertain. This CDR3 region has 14 residues. Germline V gene data show CDR1 as SGHNT and CDR2 as YYREEE (reference sequence). V lost 4 bases to trimming and J lost 6 bases, with 17 bases between them. CDR3 nucleotide sequence: TGTGCCAGCAGCGCAAACGAGCCCCGTCCCGAGCAGTACTTC. Encoded protein: CASSANEPRPEQYF.

This chain connects TRBV30 to TRBJ1-3; the D is unclear. Per the germline V gene, CDR1 is GTSNPN and CDR2 is SVGIG (reference sequence). Trimming cost V 5 bases and J 8 bases, with 13 bases left between them. The CDR3 is 12 amino acids. CDR3 amino acids: CAWEENGHTIYF. CDR3 in DNA: TGTGCCTGGGAAGAGAACGGACACACCATATATTTT. The whole variable domain, filled in from reference TRBV30 and TRBJ1-3, reads SQTIHQWPATLVQPVGSPLSLECTVEGTSNPNLYWYRQAAGRGLQLLFYSVGIGQISSEVPQNLSASRPQDRQFILSSKKLLLSDSGFYLCAWEENGHTIYFGEGSWLTVV.

This chain links TRBV7-9 with TRBJ2-7, with 9 bases fitting TRBD1. Losses at the gene ends were 5 bases for V and 0 bases for J; bases not matched to a gene: 5. The CDR3 has 15 amino acids. Germline lookup yields CDR1 SEHNR and CDR2 FQNEAQ (reference sequence). Written as DNA, the CDR3 is TGTGCCAGCAGCCGCGGACAGGGGAACTCCTACGAGCAGTACTTC. It codes for CASSRGQGNSYEQYF.

The V gene is TRBV15, the J gene TRBJ1-2; 7 bases are shared with TRBD1. Germline trimming cut 4 bases from V and 2 bases from J; bases unmatched to any gene: 1. There are 13 residues in the CDR3. CDR1 and CDR2 (germline): LNHNV, YYDKDF (reference sequence). The CDR3 protein is CATSKGGNYGYTF. Written as DNA, the CDR3 is TGTGCCACCAGCAAAGGGGGCAACTATGGCTACACCTTC. The whole variable domain, remainder taken from reference TRBV15 and TRBJ1-2, is DAMVIQNPRYQVTQFGKPVTLSCSQTLNHNVMYWYQQKSSQAPKLLFHYYDKDFNNEADTPDNFQSRRPNTSFCFLDIRSPGLGDTAMYLCATSKGGNYGYTFGSGTRLTVV.

The rearrangement links TRBV6-5 to TRBJ1-1; the D gene is possibly TRBD1 (5 bases). Germline V gene data show CDR1 as MNHEY and CDR2 as SVGAGI. The CDR3 length is 14 residues. Between the trimmed V and J ends, which lost 7 bases and 1 base, there was a span of 13 bases. CDR3 nucleotides: TGTGCCAGCACCAGGGAGGCCTCGAACACTGAAGCTTTCTTT. Protein: CASTREASNTEAFF.

The chain uses TRBV5-4 and TRBJ2-7, with D hard to call. This CDR3 region has 14 residues. From germline, CDR1 is SGHNT and CDR2 YYREEE (reference sequence). V lost 5 bases and J 1 base, leaving 13 bases between the germline ends. CDR3 nucleotides: TGTGCCAGCAGTTTCGAACTCCAATCCTACGAGCAGTACTTC. Translation: CASSFELQSYEQYF.

This chain joins TRBV27 and TRBJ2-1; 9 nucleotides align to TRBD1. CDR3 length: 13 amino acids. Germline V gene data show CDR1 as MNHEY and CDR2 as SMNVEV (reference sequence). With V trimmed by 2 bases and J by 16 bases, 9 bases remained unmatched. The CDR3: CASSLPRDRVEFF. In DNA form, the CDR3 reads TGTGCCAGCAGTTTACCCCGGGACAGGGTGGAATTCTTC.

The J gene is TRBJ2-7, the V gene TRBV6-1, with a tentative D call TRBD1 (6 bases). Germline values: CDR1 MNHNS, CDR2 SASEGT. There are 14 residues in the CDR3. V shed 6 bases and J shed 1 base, with 13 bases lying between them. The CDR3 nucleotides read TGTGCCAGCAGAGGAAACAGGGATTCCTACGAGCAGTACTTC. This codes for CASRGNRDSYEQYF.

Notes on this clone: At the DNA level, this CDR3 is encoded by other sequences in the same sample as well. The chain carries TRBV29-1 and TRBJ2-2, with D possibly being TRBD2 (6 bases). Germline V gene sequence: CDR1 SQVTM, CDR2 ANQGSEA. The V end lost 4 bases, the J end lost 2 bases, and 8 bases lay between the germline ends. The CDR3 is made up of 13 amino acids. CDR3 DNA: TGCAGCGTTGTCGGGGGTAACACCGGGGAGCTGTTTTTT. Translating it yields CSVVGGNTGELFF.

The gene calls are TRBV7-8 and TRBJ2-3; TRBD2 matches 7 bases. The length of the CDR3 is 15 residues. The V and J ends lost 0 bases and 0 bases, in that order; junction bases with no gene match: 0. Per germline, CDR1 SGHVS and CDR2 FQNEAQ. The CDR3 sequence is CASSLAGGSTDTQYF. CDR3 DNA sequence: TGTGCCAGCAGCTTAGCGGGGGGGAGCACAGATACGCAGTATTTT.

This rearrangement joins TRBV7-9 to TRBJ1-2; no reliable D call. Between the trimmed V and J ends, which lost 2 bases and 4 bases, there was a span of 17 bases. CDR3 size: 16 residues. Germline assignment: CDR1 SEHNR and CDR2 FQNEAQ (reference sequence). CDR3 bases: TGTGCCAGCAGCTTACTCTCTACTAGGCGGCTCTATGGCTACACCTTC. It is translated as CASSLLSTRRLYGYTF. The whole variable domain, filled in from reference TRBV7-9 and TRBJ1-2, reads DTGVSQNPRHKITKRGQNVTFRCDPISEHNRLYWYRQTLGQGPEFLTYFQNEAQLEKSRLLSDRFSAERPKGSFSTLEIQRTEQGDSAMYLCASSLLSTRRLYGYTFGSGTRLTVV.

V gene TRBV7-9 combines with J gene TRBJ1-6; 7 positions match TRBD1. Germline assignment: CDR1 SEHNR and CDR2 FQNEAQ (reference sequence). There are 17 residues in the CDR3. The V gene end was trimmed by 5 bases and the J gene end by 0 bases; junction bases not matched to a gene: 7. The CDR3 loop reads CASSASGQSSYNSPLHF. Written as DNA, the CDR3 is TGTGCCAGCAGCGCCTCGGGACAGAGCTCCTATAATTCACCCCTCCACTTT.

The V and J genes are TRBV10-3 and TRBJ1-5; D is undetermined. There are 15 residues in the CDR3. Germline assignment: CDR1 ENHRY and CDR2 SYGVKD. Trimming removed 3 bases from V and 1 base from J, with 10 bases in between. The CDR3 region is CAISDSYGSNQPQHF. CDR3 nucleotide sequence: TGTGCCATCAGTGATTCATACGGGAGCAATCAGCCCCAGCATTTT.

The chain links TRBV5-1 to TRBJ1-1; D is perhaps TRBD1 (6 bases). CDR3 length: 15 amino acids. The ends were cut back, 5 bases at V and 5 bases at J, with 19 bases in the middle. Germline V gene lookup returns CDR1 SGHRS and CDR2 YFSETQ. As DNA, the CDR3 is TGCGCCAGCAGGGCAGGGGCTACTGCGGAGACTGAAGCTTTCTTT. This encodes CASRAGATAETEAFF. Looking up the rest from reference TRBV5-1 and TRBJ1-1 gives the full variable domain: KAGVTQTPRYLIKTRGQQVTLSCSPISGHRSVSWYQQTPGQGLQFLFEYFSETQRNKGNFPGRFSGRQFSNSRSEMNVSTLELGDSALYLCASRAGATAETEAFFGQGTRLTVV.

This chain links TRBV4-2 with TRBJ1-6; D is ambiguous. The CDR3 loop spans 13 amino acids. Germline V lookup: CDR1 LGHNA, CDR2 YNFKEQ. Deletions cut 0 bases from V and 9 bases from J, with 6 bases between. CDR3 region: CASSQEGSSPLHF. CDR3 nucleotide sequence: TGTGCCAGCAGCCAAGAAGGCTCTTCACCCCTCCACTTT.

The chain combines TRBV4-1 with TRBJ1-3; unclear D gene. Germline-derived CDR1 and CDR2 are MGHRA and YSYEKL. This CDR3 is 16 amino acids long. Trimming took off 1 base at V and 0 bases at J, with 10 bases between the two ends. For the CDR3, the DNA is TGCGCCAGCAGCCAAGTGCCCGGAAACTCTGGAAACACCATATATTTT. As protein: CASSQVPGNSGNTIYF.

The V call is TRBV19, the J call TRBJ2-3; possibly TRBD1 or TRBD2 for D (5 bases each). Trimming left V 5 bases short and J 1 base short, with 16 bases between. CDR1 is LNHDA and CDR2 is SQIVND in the germline V gene (reference sequence). The CDR3 is made up of 16 amino acids. CDR3 nucleotides: TGTGCCAGTAGTCCCCGGGACGGTGCGGGCACAGATACGCAGTATTTT. It is translated as CASSPRDGAGTDTQYF.

The V gene is TRBV27, the J gene TRBJ1-5; D gene uncertain. Germline loops: CDR1 MNHEY, CDR2 SMNVEV (reference sequence). V shed 4 bases and J shed 2 bases, with 12 bases lying between them. This CDR3 is 15 amino acids long. The CDR3 loop is CASSWSTGGNQPQHF. The CDR3 bases are TGTGCCAGCAGTTGGTCTACCGGGGGCAATCAGCCCCAGCATTTT.

This sequence joins TRBV15 and TRBJ2-7; a possible D gene is TRBD2 (5 bases). Germline CDR1 LNHNV, CDR2 YYDKDF (reference sequence). The CDR3 sequence is 12 residues long. V was shortened by 5 bases and J by 7 bases, with 12 bases between the two germline ends. The CDR3 bases are TGTGCCACCAGCCGGAACCCGGGGGAGCAGTACTTC. Its protein product is CATSRNPGEQYF.